This TCR beta chain comes out of a study of cytomegalovirus exposure and HLA in healthy donors. There are 15 residues in the CDR3. Germline assignment: CDR1 SQVTM and CDR2 ANQGSEA. V trimming: 6 bases; J trimming: 5 bases; junction bases outside the gene matches: 14. Vbeta (60) and Jbeta (13) primers were used in the PCR. Data came from immunoSEQ multiplex PCR; TCRdb stores just in-frame clones and leaves some out. The repertoire table contains 35,000 to 45,000 clones. Sequenced sample: PBMCs. This rearrangement joins TRBV29-1 to TRBJ2-5; 8 bases agree with TRBD1. The source of this sequence is a male donor in good health and CMV-seronegative. The CDR3 region has the DNA TGCAGCGTGGTGGGGCAGGGGGCGCATGGGGAGACCCAGTACTTC. This encodes CSVVGQGAHGETQYF.